The 15 T cell receptor beta chains below come from one sample, sequenced in a study of OX40 agonist ivuxolimab in advanced cancers. Measured with immunoSEQ multiplex PCR; TCRdb has only the in-frame clones, and not every one. Of some 66,000 clones detected, roughly 81% appear once; the ten largest clones hold 1.5% to 2%. Here the sequenced sample was CD4+ or CD8+ T cells sorted from blood, taken in a trial of the OX40 agonist ivuxolimab. The receptor set was obtained from an adult with an advanced solid tumor such as melanoma, head and neck, liver or kidney cancer.

The chain couples TRBV5-4 to TRBJ1-1; possibly TRBD1 for D (5 bases). Trimming stripped 4 bases from V and 4 bases from J, with 14 bases between. This CDR3 spans 14 amino acids. CDR1 and CDR2 (germline): SGHNT, YYREEE (reference sequence). In DNA, the CDR3 is TGTGCCAGCAGCCTAGGTAGGGGTAGCACTGAAGCTTTCTTT. Amino acid sequence: CASSLGRGSTEAFF.

The CDR3 region has the DNA TGTGCCAGCAGCTCGGGACTAGCGGGAGCCCGGGGCGGGGAGCTGTTTTTT. Translated, it gives CASSSGLAGARGGELFF. This rearrangement joins TRBV5-4 to TRBJ2-2, with 14 positions matching TRBD2. The CDR3 extends over 17 amino acids. The J segment lost 7 bases and the V segment lost 3 bases, leaving 8 bases of the junction unmatched. Looked up from germline, CDR1 is SGHNT and CDR2 is YYREEE (reference sequence).

This clone was counted between two and nine times. V gene TRBV5-1 combines with J gene TRBJ2-5, with TRBD1 identical over 7 bases. The CDR3 contains 14 residues. With 4 bases clipped from V and 6 bases from J, the junction kept 9 bases outside the gene matches. Germline CDR1 SGHRS, CDR2 YFSETQ. CDR3 in DNA: TGCGCCAGCAGCCCAGGGACAGAGGGGCAGACCCAGTACTTC. Translated: CASSPGTEGQTQYF.

V gene TRBV2 combines with J gene TRBJ1-1, with D possibly being TRBD1 (6 bases). The CDR3 consists of 15 residues. Per germline, CDR1 SNHLY and CDR2 FYNNEI. V dropped 6 bases and J dropped 0 bases, with 14 bases sitting between them. The CDR3 protein is CASRDTGRLNTEAFF. CDR3 nucleotides: TGTGCCAGCAGGGACACAGGGAGGCTGAACACTGAAGCTTTCTTT.

The rearrangement links TRBV29-1 to TRBJ1-1, with TRBD1 identical over 9 bases. The ends lost 5 bases at V and 3 bases at J; junction bases unmatched: 4. In germline, CDR1 is SQVTM, CDR2 ANQGSEA. The CDR3 is 13 amino acids. CDR3 nucleotide sequence: TGCAGCGTTTCCCGGACAGGGGACACTGAAGCTTTCTTT. It is translated as CSVSRTGDTEAFF.

This chain joins TRBV9 and TRBJ1-4; 7 nucleotides align to TRBD1. The length of the CDR3 is 15 residues. Germline V gene data show CDR1 as SGDLS and CDR2 as YYNGEE. The V segment lost 3 bases and the J segment 8 bases; nucleotides outside the gene matches: 10. Here the CDR3 DNA reads TGTGCCAGCAGCGCAAATTTGGACAGGACAGAAAAACTGTTTTTT. Its protein product is CASSANLDRTEKLFF.

The chain combines TRBV7-9 with TRBJ2-2, with 7 nucleotides matching TRBD1. This CDR3 is built from 14 residues. CDR1 SEHNR and CDR2 FQNEAQ come from the germline V gene (reference sequence). V was pared by 5 bases and J by 7 bases, with 7 bases of the junction left unmatched. The CDR3 sequence is CASSRDSLGGELFF. The CDR3 DNA follows: TGTGCCAGCAGCCGGGACAGCCTCGGCGGGGAGCTGTTTTTT. Filled out from reference TRBV7-9 and TRBJ2-2, the complete variable domain reads DTGVSQNPRHKITKRGQNVTFRCDPISEHNRLYWYRQTLGQGPEFLTYFQNEAQLEKSRLLSDRFSAERPKGSFSTLEIQRTEQGDSAMYLCASSRDSLGGELFFGEGSRLTVL.

A single count supports this clone. This chain links TRBV7-9 with TRBJ1-2; possible D gene TRBD1, 6 bases. CDR1 and CDR2 from the germline V gene are SEHNR and FQNEAQ (reference sequence). Trimming stripped 2 bases from V and 6 bases from J, with 16 bases between. CDR3 length: 15 amino acids. The CDR3 here is CASSLQGRGRNGYTF. The CDR3 region has the DNA TGTGCCAGCAGCTTACAAGGCAGGGGAAGGAATGGCTACACCTTC.

This clone was counted a single time. This sequence joins TRBV19 and TRBJ2-1, with D perhaps matching TRBD2 (5 bases). The CDR3 has 15 amino acids. The V gene lost 3 bases and the J gene lost 4 bases, with 13 bases spanning the gap. CDR1 is LNHDA, CDR2 SQIVND, per germline (reference sequence). The CDR3 region is CASSMRDMGYNEQFF. DNA of the CDR3: TGTGCCAGTAGTATGAGGGATATGGGGTACAATGAGCAGTTCTTC. The full variable domain, with the rest looked up from reference TRBV19 and TRBJ2-1, is DGGITQSPKYLFRKEGQNVTLSCEQNLNHDAMYWYRQDPGQGLRLIYYSQIVNDFQKGDIAEGYSVSREKKESFPLTVTSAQKNPTAFYLCASSMRDMGYNEQFFGPGTRLTVL.

The J gene is TRBJ2-4, the V gene TRBV6-1, with TRBD2 identical over 9 bases. Germline V gives CDR1 MNHNS, CDR2 SASEGT. Losses at the gene ends were 4 bases for V and 2 bases for J; bases not matched to a gene: 6. The CDR3 is 16 amino acids. The chain's CDR3 is CASSGRLAVSKNIQYF. DNA of the CDR3: TGTGCCAGCAGTGGCAGACTAGCGGTGTCCAAAAACATTCAGTACTTC.

The rearrangement joins TRBV6-4 to TRBJ2-3; tentatively, D is TRBD1 or TRBD2 (5 bases each). Germline-derived CDR1 and CDR2 are MRHNA and SNTAGT. The CDR3 is 18 residues long. V lost 2 bases to trimming and J lost 0 bases, with 18 bases between them. This CDR3 is CASSDERDGSTSTDTQYF. In DNA, the CDR3 is TGTGCCAGCAGTGACGAGAGGGACGGCAGTACTAGCACAGATACGCAGTATTTT.

The V call is TRBV5-1, the J call TRBJ2-1; 10 nucleotides line up with TRBD2. Germline-derived CDR1 and CDR2 are SGHRS and YFSETQ. The junction had 6 bases not matched to a gene; V was cut back by 0 bases and J by 6 bases. The CDR3 runs to 16 residues. CDR3 amino acids: CASSLGGSGRLNEQFF. In nucleotides, the CDR3 is TGCGCCAGCAGCTTGGGGGGTAGCGGGAGGCTCAATGAGCAGTTCTTC.

The chain joins TRBV19 to TRBJ1-1, with D hard to call. Germline CDR1 reads LNHDA; CDR2 reads SQIVND (reference sequence). With 7 bases removed from V and 6 bases from J, the gap between germline ends came to 15 bases. This CDR3 spans 13 amino acids. CDR3 in amino acids: CASTAGLLAEAFF. The CDR3, as DNA: TGTGCCAGTACCGCCGGGTTGTTGGCTGAAGCTTTCTTT.

This sequence joins TRBV7-9 and TRBJ1-1, with unresolved D. This CDR3 spans 12 amino acids. Trimming stripped 3 bases from V and 8 bases from J, with 10 bases between. The germline gives CDR1 SEHNR, CDR2 FQNEAQ (reference sequence). The CDR3 spells CASSFIQSEAFF. The CDR3 coding sequence is TGTGCCAGCAGCTTTATTCAGTCGGAAGCTTTCTTT.

This chain links TRBV19 with TRBJ2-2; D ambiguous. V was cut by 6 bases and J by 6 bases, with 11 bases left in between. CDR3 length equals 13 residues. The germline V gene encodes CDR1 LNHDA and CDR2 SQIVND (reference sequence). The CDR3 here is CASSDVGPGELFF. The CDR3 DNA sequence: TGTGCCAGTAGCGACGTGGGTCCCGGGGAGCTGTTTTTT. The full variable domain, completed using reference TRBV19 and TRBJ2-2, is DGGITQSPKYLFRKEGQNVTLSCEQNLNHDAMYWYRQDPGQGLRLIYYSQIVNDFQKGDIAEGYSVSREKKESFPLTVTSAQKNPTAFYLCASSDVGPGELFFGEGSRLTVL.